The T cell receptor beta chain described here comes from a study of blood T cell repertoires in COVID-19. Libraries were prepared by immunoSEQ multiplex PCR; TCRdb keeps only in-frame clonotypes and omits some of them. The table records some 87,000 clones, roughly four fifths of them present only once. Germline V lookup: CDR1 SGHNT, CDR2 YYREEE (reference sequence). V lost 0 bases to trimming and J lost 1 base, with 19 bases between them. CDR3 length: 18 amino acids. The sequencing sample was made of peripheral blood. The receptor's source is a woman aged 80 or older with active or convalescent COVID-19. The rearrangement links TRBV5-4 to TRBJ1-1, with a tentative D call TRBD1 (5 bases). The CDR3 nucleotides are TGTGCCAGCAGCTTGGCATGGGACTCCACGGGGTGGAACACTGAAGCTTTCTTT. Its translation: CASSLAWDSTGWNTEAFF. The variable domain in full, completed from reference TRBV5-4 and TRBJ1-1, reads ETGVTQSPTHLIKTRGQQVTLRCSSQSGHNTVSWYQQALGQGPQFIFQYYREEENGRGNFPPRFSGLQFPNYSSELNVNALELDDSALYLCASSLAWDSTGWNTEAFFGQGTRLTVV.